The 18 T cell receptor beta chains listed next were all sequenced from one sample in a study of T-cell reconstitution after alpha-beta-depleted transplantation in children. Unique molecular identifiers were used to barcode this TCRbeta library. Each CDR3 protein gets one entry after TCRdb re-called the PCR reads with MiXCR. The table records 350,000 to 450,000 distinct CDR3 sequences, about an eighth of them present only once. The input for sequencing was PBMCs, taken from the stem cell graft. Source of these receptors: a human donor who donated a stem cell graft to a child with Fanconi anemia.

This clonotype appeared many times. The genes are TRBV4-3 and TRBJ1-4, with D hard to call. CDR3 length: 12 residues. Germline V gene data show CDR1 as LGHNA and CDR2 as YSLEER. Trimming removed 3 bases at V and 5 bases at J, with 4 bases between. As DNA, the CDR3 is TGCGCCAGCAGCCATCAGAATGAAAAACTGTTTTTT. Its translation: CASSHQNEKLFF.

The chain uses TRBV11-1 and TRBJ2-7; 7 positions match TRBD1. Germline values: CDR1 SGHAT, CDR2 FQDESV (reference sequence). Trimming removed 1 base from V and 2 bases from J; junction bases left unmatched: 17. The CDR3 loop spans 19 amino acids. The CDR3 region is CASSLGGKGRGQLTYEQYF. For the CDR3, the DNA is TGTGCCAGCAGCTTAGGGGGGAAAGGCCGGGGACAGCTGACCTACGAGCAGTACTTC.

This clonotype was seen ten or more times. For the CDR3, the DNA is TGTGCCAGCAGCCAAAAACAGGGTGAACAGCCCCAGCATTTT. Protein: CASSQKQGEQPQHF. The chain links TRBV3-1 to TRBJ1-5; D might be TRBD1 (6 bases). Germline V gene lookup returns CDR1 LGHDT and CDR2 YNNKEL (reference sequence). This CDR3 contains 14 residues. V was clipped by 2 bases and J by 7 bases, with 12 bases between them. Filled out from reference TRBV3-1 and TRBJ1-5, the complete variable domain reads DTAVSQTPKYLVTQMGNDKSIKCEQNLGHDTMYWYKQDSKKFLKIMFSYNNKELIINETVPNRFSPKSPDKAHLNLHINSLELGDSAVYFCASSQKQGEQPQHFGDGTRLSIL.

J is TRBJ1-1 and V is TRBV12-3 or TRBV12-4; D unclear. The CDR3 consists of 14 residues. The V end was cut by 7 bases, the J end by 6 bases, with 18 bases between. The chain's CDR3 is CASTSGPLFAEAFF. DNA for the CDR3: TGTGCCAGCACTTCGGGTCCCCTTTTTGCTGAAGCTTTCTTT.

This clonotype showed up many times. The chain uses TRBV5-5 and TRBJ1-1, with D hard to call. Germline V gene lookup returns CDR1 SGHKS and CDR2 YYEKEE (reference sequence). Trimming cost V 2 bases and J 5 bases, with 13 bases left between them. The CDR3 totals 14 residues. In DNA form, the CDR3 reads TGTGCCAGCAGCTTTCCGACGCGGGGAACTGAAGCTTTCTTT. It is translated as CASSFPTRGTEAFF.

The chain links TRBV30 to TRBJ1-3; no clear D. The CDR3 contains 15 residues. CDR1 is GTSNPN, CDR2 SVGIG, per germline (reference sequence). Deletions cut 2 bases from V and 5 bases from J, with 16 bases between. The chain's CDR3 is CAWSMGWGDRNTIYF. The CDR3 DNA follows: TGTGCCTGGAGTATGGGCTGGGGTGATCGAAACACCATATATTTT.

This clonotype was counted a single time. The chain carries TRBV12-3 or TRBV12-4 and TRBJ2-2, with TRBD2 identical over 8 bases. The CDR3 extends over 15 amino acids. V lost 4 bases to trimming and J lost 9 bases; unmatched junction nucleotides: 10. The chain's CDR3 is CASSSPGLGERELFF. DNA of the CDR3: TGTGCCAGCAGTTCACCGGGACTAGGGGAGAGGGAGCTGTTTTTT.

This clonotype was picked up a small number of times. The rearrangement uses TRBV5-1 and TRBJ1-2; TRBD1 aligns across 8 bases. Looked up from germline, CDR1 is SGHRS and CDR2 is YFSETQ. The junction had 5 bases not matched to a gene; V was cut back by 1 base and J by 6 bases. This CDR3 has 14 amino acids. The CDR3 here is CASSLTGGKDGYTF. The CDR3 region has the DNA TGCGCCAGCAGCTTGACAGGGGGAAAGGATGGCTACACCTTC. The full variable domain, in which reference TRBV5-1 and TRBJ1-2 provide the parts outside the CDR3, is KAGVTQTPRYLIKTRGQQVTLSCSPISGHRSVSWYQQTPGQGLQFLFEYFSETQRNKGNFPGRFSGRQFSNSRSEMNVSTLELGDSALYLCASSLTGGKDGYTFGSGTRLTVV.

The V gene is TRBV5-6, the J gene TRBJ2-1; 10 bases fit TRBD1. Unmatched junction bases numbered 4, after V lost 4 bases and J lost 6 bases. Germline V gives CDR1 SGHDT, CDR2 YYEEEE. The CDR3 loop spans 14 amino acids. The CDR3 DNA sequence: TGTGCCAGCAGCGACGGGACAGGGGTCAATGAGCAGTTCTTC. Translation gives CASSDGTGVNEQFF.

This clonotype showed up many times. The gene calls are TRBV10-3 and TRBJ2-2, with 11 bases fitting TRBD2. Germline loops: CDR1 ENHRY, CDR2 SYGVKD. The ends lost 6 bases at V and 0 bases at J; junction bases unmatched: 3. The length of the CDR3 is 16 residues. CDR3 nucleotides: TGTGCCATCAGCACTAGCGGGGGAGCGAACACCGGGGAGCTGTTTTTT. Its protein product is CAISTSGGANTGELFF.

This clonotype was observed a handful of times. This sequence may be a read error, since a much larger clone differs from it by one base. The rearrangement uses TRBV27 and TRBJ1-5, with unresolved D. Germline-derived CDR1 and CDR2 are MNHEY and SMNVEV (reference sequence). Deletions cut 1 base from V and 2 bases from J, with 3 bases between. CDR3 length: 13 amino acids. CDR3 nucleotides: TGTGCCAGCAGTTTATGGCGCAATCAGCCCCAGCATTTT. This encodes CASSLWRNQPQHF.

This clonotype showed up just a few times. The CDR3 nucleotides are TGCGCCAGCAGCCAAGATGAAGCGATGGGCTCCTACGAGCAGTACTTC. This codes for CASSQDEAMGSYEQYF. This chain uses TRBV4-3 with TRBJ2-7, with D uncertain. The CDR3 runs to 16 residues. Germline CDR1 reads LGHNA; CDR2 reads YSLEER. V shed 0 bases and J shed 0 bases, with 12 bases lying between them.

The chain employs TRBV12-3 or TRBV12-4 and TRBJ2-7, with TRBD1 matching 11 bases. The CDR3 consists of 14 residues. Trimming at V came to 6 bases and at J to 3 bases, leaving 4 bases not matched to a gene. The CDR3 loop reads CASRPGQGDYEQYF. The CDR3 DNA follows: TGTGCCAGCAGGCCGGGACAGGGGGACTACGAGCAGTACTTC.

In its sample, this clonotype was seen a few times. The chain combines TRBV4-2 with TRBJ2-1; 7 bases map to TRBD2. The junction had 7 bases not matched to a gene; V was cut back by 4 bases and J by 4 bases. CDR3 length equals 15 residues. Germline lookup yields CDR1 LGHNA and CDR2 YNFKEQ. This CDR3 reads CASSREGRAYNEQFF. DNA of the CDR3: TGTGCCAGCAGCCGTGAGGGGAGGGCTTACAATGAGCAGTTCTTC.

This clonotype was counted many times. The V call is TRBV10-2, the J call TRBJ2-1, with a tentative D call TRBD1 (5 bases). V lost 3 bases to trimming and J lost 7 bases, with 10 bases between them. The CDR3 runs 13 residues. CDR1 is WSHSY, CDR2 SAAADI, per germline. The chain's CDR3 is CASSDDSPNEQFF. CDR3 sequence (DNA): TGCGCCAGCAGTGACGACAGTCCTAATGAGCAGTTCTTC.

There are many counts of this clonotype. The rearrangement joins TRBV7-2 to TRBJ2-3; D not certain. Per the germline V gene, CDR1 is SGHTA and CDR2 is FQGNSA. The CDR3 spans 13 residues. V lost 1 base, J lost 6 bases, and 8 bases lay in between. The CDR3 here is CASSLEVGDTQYF. The CDR3 bases are TGTGCCAGCAGCTTAGAGGTGGGGGATACGCAGTATTTT.

This sequence joins TRBV10-3 and TRBJ1-6, with 8 bases fitting TRBD1. This CDR3 is 14 amino acids long. Trimming at V came to 6 bases and at J to 5 bases, leaving 3 bases not matched to a gene. CDR1 is ENHRY, CDR2 SYGVKD, per germline. CDR3 in DNA: TGTGCCATCAGCCAACAGGGGGATAATTCACCCCTCCACTTT. Its protein is CAISQQGDNSPLHF.

This clonotype has a handful of counts. The chain employs TRBV7-2 and TRBJ2-6; D call uncertain. Between the trimmed V and J ends, which lost 4 bases and 4 bases, there was a span of 11 bases. Per the germline V gene, CDR1 is SGHTA and CDR2 is FQGNSA. The CDR3 sequence is 15 residues long. CDR3 amino acids: CASSSSSAGANVLTF. CDR3 in DNA: TGTGCCAGCAGCTCGAGTTCGGCAGGGGCCAACGTCCTGACTTTC.